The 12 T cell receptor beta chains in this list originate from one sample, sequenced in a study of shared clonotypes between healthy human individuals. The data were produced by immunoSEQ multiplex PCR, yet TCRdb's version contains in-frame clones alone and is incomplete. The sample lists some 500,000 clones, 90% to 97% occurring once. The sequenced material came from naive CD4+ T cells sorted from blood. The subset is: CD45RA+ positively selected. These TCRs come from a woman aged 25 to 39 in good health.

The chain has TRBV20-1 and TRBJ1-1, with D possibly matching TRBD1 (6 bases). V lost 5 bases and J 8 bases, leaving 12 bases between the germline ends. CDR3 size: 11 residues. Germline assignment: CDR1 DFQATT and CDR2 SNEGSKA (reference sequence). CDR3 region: CSAGGQLEAFF. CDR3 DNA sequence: TGCAGTGCTGGGGGACAACTCGAAGCTTTCTTT.

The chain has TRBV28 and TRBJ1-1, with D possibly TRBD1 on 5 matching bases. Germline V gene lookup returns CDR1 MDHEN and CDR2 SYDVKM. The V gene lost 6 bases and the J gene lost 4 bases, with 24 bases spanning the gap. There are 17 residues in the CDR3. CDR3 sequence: CASSPARVYEVATEAFF. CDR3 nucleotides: TGTGCCAGCAGCCCGGCCAGGGTTTACGAAGTAGCCACTGAAGCTTTCTTT.

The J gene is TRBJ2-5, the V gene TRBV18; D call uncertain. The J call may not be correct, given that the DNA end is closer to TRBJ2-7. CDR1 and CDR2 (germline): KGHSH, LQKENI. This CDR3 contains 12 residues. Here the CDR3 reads CASSPDSYEQYF. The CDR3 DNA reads TGTGCCAGCTCACCAGACTCCTACGAGCAGTACTTC.

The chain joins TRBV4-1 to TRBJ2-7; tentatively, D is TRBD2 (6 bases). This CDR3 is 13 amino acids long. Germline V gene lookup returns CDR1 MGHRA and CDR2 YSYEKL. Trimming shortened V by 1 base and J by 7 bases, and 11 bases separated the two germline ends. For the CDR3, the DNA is TGCGCCAGCAGCCAAGGGCGGGGCGGGGAGCAGTACTTC. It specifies CASSQGRGGEQYF.

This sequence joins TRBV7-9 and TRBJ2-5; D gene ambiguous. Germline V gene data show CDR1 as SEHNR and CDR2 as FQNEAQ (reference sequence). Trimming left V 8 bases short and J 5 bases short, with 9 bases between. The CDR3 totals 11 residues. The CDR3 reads CASSIGETQYF. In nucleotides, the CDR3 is TGTGCCAGCTCCATCGGGGAGACCCAGTACTTC.

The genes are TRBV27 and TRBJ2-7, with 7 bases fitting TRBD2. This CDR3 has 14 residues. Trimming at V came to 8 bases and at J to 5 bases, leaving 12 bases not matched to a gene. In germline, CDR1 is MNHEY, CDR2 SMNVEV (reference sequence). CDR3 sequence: CASHFRTRRHEQYF. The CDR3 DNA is TGTGCCAGCCATTTCCGGACTAGACGGCACGAGCAGTACTTC.

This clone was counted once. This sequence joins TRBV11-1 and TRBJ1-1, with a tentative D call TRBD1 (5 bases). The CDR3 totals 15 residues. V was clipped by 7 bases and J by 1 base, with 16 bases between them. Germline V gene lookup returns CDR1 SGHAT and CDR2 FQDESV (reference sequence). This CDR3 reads CASTNGRRGNTEAFF. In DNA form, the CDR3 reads TGTGCCAGCACCAATGGGAGGAGGGGGAACACTGAAGCTTTCTTT.

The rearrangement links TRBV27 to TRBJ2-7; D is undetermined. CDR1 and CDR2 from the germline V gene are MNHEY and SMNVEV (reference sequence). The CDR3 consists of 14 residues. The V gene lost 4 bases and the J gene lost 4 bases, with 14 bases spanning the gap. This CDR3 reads CASSSAPNYYEQYF. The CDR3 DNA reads TGTGCCAGCAGTTCTGCCCCTAATTATTACGAGCAGTACTTC.

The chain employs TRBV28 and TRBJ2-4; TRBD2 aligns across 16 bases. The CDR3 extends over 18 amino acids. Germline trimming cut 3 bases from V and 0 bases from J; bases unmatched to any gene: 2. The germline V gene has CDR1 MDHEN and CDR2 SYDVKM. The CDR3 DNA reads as TGTGCCAGCAGTTTGGGGACTAGCGGGAGGGTAGCCAAAAACATTCAGTACTTC. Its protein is CASSLGTSGRVAKNIQYF.

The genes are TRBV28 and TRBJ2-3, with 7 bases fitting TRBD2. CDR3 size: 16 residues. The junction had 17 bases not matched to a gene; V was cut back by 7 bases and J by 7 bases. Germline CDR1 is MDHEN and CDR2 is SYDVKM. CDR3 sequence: CASNGEAGALLNTQYF. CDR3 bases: TGTGCCAGCAACGGAGAGGCGGGAGCCCTGTTGAATACGCAGTATTTT.

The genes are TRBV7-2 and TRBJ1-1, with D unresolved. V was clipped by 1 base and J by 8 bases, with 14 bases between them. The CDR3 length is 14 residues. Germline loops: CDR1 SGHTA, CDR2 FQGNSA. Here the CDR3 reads CASSLGNTGSEAFF. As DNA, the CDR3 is TGTGCCAGCAGCTTAGGAAATACGGGGTCAGAAGCTTTCTTT.

The CDR3 loop reads CAIRSTGQETQYF. The CDR3 coding sequence is TGTGCCATCAGATCGACTGGCCAAGAGACCCAGTACTTC. V and J are TRBV10-3 and TRBJ2-5; no clear D. V was clipped by 6 bases and J by 1 base, with 9 bases between them. Germline CDR1 reads ENHRY; CDR2 reads SYGVKD. The CDR3 loop spans 13 amino acids.